The 3 T cell receptor beta chains below were found in one sample sequenced in a study of regulatory T cells in long-lasting Graves disease. iRepertoire HTBI primers and Arm-PCR of CDR3 regions built TCR beta libraries. TCRdb re-derived calls from the multiplex PCR reads in MiXCR, one entry per CDR3 protein. Found here are roughly 220,000 distinct CDR3 sequences, about a sixth of them singletons; the top ten hold roughly a fifth. As for time point: newly diagnosed GD, antithyroid drugs for less than 3 months. RNA isolated from PBMCs was used to make the TCR library. Sequenced material: peripheral blood mononuclear cells (PBMCs), taken at new diagnosis, from a patient treated with antithyroid drugs. Receptor source: a female donor with Graves disease.

This clonotype was seen at least ten times. The CDR3 coding sequence is TGTGCCAGCAGGGGACGGGGGGGCGGATACGAGCAGTACTTC. Its translation is CASRGRGGGYEQYF. The V gene is TRBV2, the J gene TRBJ2-7; TRBD2 matches at 8 bases. The V gene end was trimmed by 6 bases and the J gene end by 4 bases; junction bases not matched to a gene: 8. From germline, CDR1 is SNHLY and CDR2 FYNNEI. The CDR3 consists of 14 residues.

V gene TRBV20-1 combines with J gene TRBJ2-7, with no clear D. The CDR3 has 13 residues. Per germline, CDR1 DFQATT and CDR2 SNEGSKA (reference sequence). V lost 6 bases and J lost 2, with 14 bases in between. CDR3 residues: CSAIDTRAYEQYF. CDR3 coding DNA: TGCAGTGCAATAGATACTCGAGCCTACGAGCAGTACTTC.

This clonotype was observed a single time. A far bigger clonotype differs at one base, so this is likely a read error. As the CDR3 is not closed by the conserved phenylalanine or tryptophan, this likely results from a read error. The V and J genes are TRBV11-1 and TRBJ1-1; the D is unclear. The CDR3 runs to 15 residues. Between the trimmed V and J ends, which lost 5 bases and 1 base, there was a span of 14 bases. CDR1 and CDR2 from the germline V gene are SGHAT and FQDESV (reference sequence). CDR3 bases: TGTGCCAGCAGCCCAAGAGGCAGGCAGAACACTGAAGCTTTCTCT. This gives the protein CASSPRGRQNTEAFS.